The source of this TCR beta chain is a study of blood T cells in healthy people across ages. Combining a sample-barcoded 5' primer with a J-beta primer mix, a second PCR ran for about 6 to 11 cycles. A 12-random-nucleotide template-switch adaptor tagged each cDNA molecule. TCRdb independently ran MiXCR on the 5' RACE reads; one entry per CDR3 protein. This repertoire shows roughly 560,000 distinct CDR3 sequences, less than 25% found once; its top ten account for around 10%. This sample also appeared in a second study, on T cells of mothers and their children.

The sequenced sample was blood. The sequence came from a boy younger than 18 in good health.

Written as DNA, the CDR3 is TGTGCCAGCAGCGCCCGCGGGAGTACCTCAGATACGCAGTATTTT. Residues: CASSARGSTSDTQYF. The chain joins TRBV9 to TRBJ2-3, with 7 nucleotides matching TRBD2. Germline CDR1 and CDR2: SGDLS and YYNGEE. The trim removed 3 bases at V and 4 bases at J, leaving 8 bases unmatched. This CDR3 contains 15 residues.